Listed here are 14 T cell receptor beta chains from one sample, sequenced in a study of T-cell reconstitution after alpha-beta-depleted transplantation in children. Library preparation (for TCRbeta) was performed with unique molecular identifiers. TCRdb independently ran MiXCR on the PCR reads; one entry per CDR3 protein. The sample yields hundreds of thousands of distinct CDR3 sequences, approximately 8% seen once. The input for sequencing was PBMCs, mostly from graft donor cells, taken 180 days after TCRalphabeta/CD19-depleted stem cell transplant. Source of these receptors: a male patient aged 10 to 17 who had a stem cell transplant for acute lymphoblastic leukemia, so the T cells may come from the graft donor.

The sample holds a few counts of this clonotype. This chain links TRBV28 with TRBJ2-1; 10 bases fit TRBD2. The germline gives CDR1 MDHEN, CDR2 SYDVKM. This CDR3 has 15 amino acids. V shed 5 bases and J 8 bases; nucleotides not matched to a gene: 9. CDR3 sequence: CASSLAGEVGDEQFF. For the CDR3, the DNA is TGTGCCAGCAGTCTAGCGGGAGAGGTCGGCGATGAGCAGTTCTTC.

This clonotype came up many times. The genes are TRBV12-3 or TRBV12-4 and TRBJ1-1; D uncertain. The CDR3 has 16 amino acids. V was shortened by 0 bases and J by 0 bases, with 11 bases between the two germline ends. As DNA, the CDR3 is TGTGCCAGCAGTTTAGCTGGCTCTTTTATGAACACTGAAGCTTTCTTT. Residues: CASSLAGSFMNTEAFF.

This clonotype was seen a few times. The rearrangement joins TRBV20-1 to TRBJ1-2, with unresolved D. The germline CDR1 and CDR2 sequences are DFQATT and SNEGSKA (reference sequence). Trimming pared 6 bases from V and 5 bases from J, leaving 10 bases between. The CDR3 contains 11 residues. CDR3 in DNA: TGCAGTGCCGACACAGATTATGGCTACACCTTC. Translating gives CSADTDYGYTF.

Many counts were recorded for this clonotype. The chain couples TRBV6-5 to TRBJ1-6; a possible D gene is TRBD1 (6 bases). Germline lookup yields CDR1 MNHEY and CDR2 SVGAGI. This CDR3 region has 16 residues. Deletions cut 7 bases from V and 0 bases from J, with 13 bases between. The CDR3 region has the DNA TGTGCCAGCACCAAGAGGGGGGGCTCCTATAATTCACCCCTCCACTTT. Translation gives CASTKRGGSYNSPLHF.

This clonotype came up many times. The rearrangement uses TRBV5-1 and TRBJ2-2; D remains ambiguous. The V and J ends lost 1 base and 2 bases respectively, with 6 bases between them. CDR1 SGHRS and CDR2 YFSETQ come from the germline V gene. The CDR3 covers 14 residues. CDR3 in DNA: TGCGCCAGCAGCTTGATAGGAAACACCGGGGAGCTGTTTTTT. As protein: CASSLIGNTGELFF.

Many counts were recorded for this clonotype. The chain joins TRBV20-1 to TRBJ2-5; 11 positions agree with TRBD2. This CDR3 contains 14 residues. J was trimmed by 8 bases and V by 3 bases; bases with no gene match: 8. The germline V gene encodes CDR1 DFQATT and CDR2 SNEGSKA (reference sequence). The CDR3 loop is CSASGTSGPPTQYF. CDR3 DNA: TGCAGTGCTAGCGGGACTAGCGGCCCACCCACCCAGTACTTC.

This clonotype was picked up many times. V usage is TRBV20-1 and J usage is TRBJ1-6; D not certain. Germline loops: CDR1 DFQATT, CDR2 SNEGSKA (reference sequence). The CDR3 runs 14 residues. CDR3 in amino acids: CSPSIAIYNSPLHF. The CDR3 coding sequence is TGCAGCCCGTCGATTGCAATCTATAATTCACCCCTCCACTTT.

This clonotype was detected many times. Relative to the germline gene, one junction end is altered; a read error may explain this. V is TRBV15 and J is TRBJ2-7; 7 bases line up with TRBD1. The germline V gene has CDR1 LNHNV and CDR2 YYDKDF (reference sequence). This CDR3 is 12 amino acids long. The CDR3 protein is CATSRERGRRDF. The CDR3 nucleotides are TGTGCCACCAGCAGAGAAAGGGGGCGCAGAGACTTC.

This clonotype showed up many times. The chain has TRBV28 and TRBJ1-5; D uncertain. The germline gives CDR1 MDHEN, CDR2 SYDVKM. V dropped 6 bases and J dropped 0 bases, with 18 bases sitting between them. The CDR3 spans 17 residues. CDR3 region: CASSKGLIIFSNQPQHF. As DNA, the CDR3 is TGTGCCAGCAGCAAAGGACTGATTATCTTTAGCAATCAGCCCCAGCATTTT.

This clonotype occurred many times. This chain uses TRBV4-1 with TRBJ2-2; 8 bases align to TRBD2. Germline V gene sequence: CDR1 MGHRA, CDR2 YSYEKL. The CDR3 covers 16 residues. The V gene end was trimmed by 4 bases and the J gene end by 0 bases; junction bases not matched to a gene: 4. CDR3 loop: CASSLTSGTNTGELFF. CDR3 DNA: TGCGCCAGCAGCCTTACTAGCGGAACGAACACCGGGGAGCTGTTTTTT.

This clonotype was observed many times. The chain is built from TRBV25-1 and TRBJ1-2; 9 bases match TRBD1. The germline CDR1 and CDR2 sequences are MGHDK and SYGVNS. The CDR3 runs 16 residues. The trim removed 1 base at V and 7 bases at J, leaving 10 bases unmatched. The CDR3 spells CASSESPPLDRGGYTF. The CDR3 bases are TGTGCCAGCAGTGAATCCCCCCCTTTGGACAGGGGTGGCTACACCTTC.

In its sample, this clonotype was seen many times. The chain joins TRBV29-1 to TRBJ1-1; no clear D. Germline loops: CDR1 SQVTM, CDR2 ANQGSEA. The length of the CDR3 is 11 residues. V was pared by 3 bases and J by 0 bases, with 2 bases between. CDR3 DNA sequence: TGCAGCGTTGAGATGAACACTGAAGCTTTCTTT. This gives the protein CSVEMNTEAFF. Combining the CDR3 with reference TRBV29-1 and TRBJ1-1 gives the whole variable domain SAVISQKPSRDICQRGTSLTIQCQVDSQVTMMFWYRQQPGQSLTLIATANQGSEATYESGFVIDKFPISRPNLTFSTLTVSNMSPEDSSIYLCSVEMNTEAFFGQGTRLTVV.

The sample holds many counts of this clonotype. V and J are TRBV28 and TRBJ2-6, with a tentative D call TRBD1 (6 bases). Germline CDR1 is MDHEN and CDR2 is SYDVKM. The CDR3 extends over 17 amino acids. Trimming cost V 3 bases and J 3 bases, with 15 bases left between them. This CDR3 is CASSFWQGISGANVLTF. CDR3 sequence (DNA): TGTGCCAGCAGTTTCTGGCAGGGGATAAGTGGGGCCAACGTCCTGACTTTC.

The sample holds many counts of this clonotype. The J gene is TRBJ2-7, the V gene TRBV7-8, with D possibly matching TRBD2 (5 bases). Germline CDR1 SGHVS, CDR2 FQNEAQ. V lost 0 bases to trimming and J lost 4 bases, with 16 bases between them. The CDR3 extends over 16 amino acids. CDR3 bases: TGTGCCAGCAGCTTAGCGCCGAGCGTGAGCGGATACGAGCAGTACTTC. Amino acid sequence: CASSLAPSVSGYEQYF.